One and the same sample provided the 7 T cell receptor beta chains below, sequenced in a study of vaccination and CD4 T cells after COVID-19. These receptors' antigens are unknown. Cultured CD4+ T-cell DNA underwent Oncomine TCR Beta short-read sequencing. TCRdb recomputed calls from the PCR reads with MiXCR, one row per CDR3 protein. This sample yields 21,000 or so distinct CDR3 sequences, of which nearly 55% are seen a single time; around 6% belongs to the top ten. This sample's treatment: roughly 11-day PBMC culture with coronavirus spike peptide pools or control peptides (ViraFEST assay). The sequencing sample was made of CD4+ T cells from blood, cultured in vitro. These receptor sequences come from a human donor who had recovered from COVID-19.

J is TRBJ2-5 and V is TRBV25-1; D possibly matches TRBD1 or TRBD2 (5 bases each). The V gene lost 2 bases and the J gene lost 4 bases, with 11 bases spanning the gap. Per the germline V gene, CDR1 is MGHDK and CDR2 is SYGVNS. There are 14 residues in the CDR3. CDR3 nucleotide sequence: TGTGCCAGCAGTGAAACCGGGACCGGAGAGACCCAGTACTTC. This gives the protein CASSETGTGETQYF.

This rearrangement joins TRBV6-5 to TRBJ2-3; 8 bases agree with TRBD2. The CDR3 is 16 amino acids. V dropped 2 bases and J dropped 4; count of bases not matched to a gene: 8. Germline CDR1 is MNHEY and CDR2 is SVGAGI. The CDR3 here is CASSYLTSGGSDTQYF. CDR3 sequence (DNA): TGTGCCAGCAGTTACCTAACTAGCGGAGGCTCAGATACGCAGTATTTT.

V is TRBV7-9 and J is TRBJ1-2; TRBD1 is a possible D gene (6 bases). The germline gives CDR1 SEHNR, CDR2 FQNEAQ (reference sequence). This CDR3 comprises 13 residues. Trimming shortened V by 6 bases and J by 8 bases, and 16 bases separated the two germline ends. The CDR3 loop reads CASRPRQDGGYTF. In DNA, the CDR3 is TGTGCCAGCAGACCGCGACAGGATGGCGGCTACACCTTC.

The chain links TRBV6-5 to TRBJ1-2, with D possibly matching TRBD1 (5 bases). This CDR3 has 17 residues. Looked up from germline, CDR1 is MNHEY and CDR2 is SVGAGI. Trimming pared 3 bases from V and 3 bases from J, leaving 20 bases between. CDR3 in amino acids: CASSYSGRRVGHYGYTF. The CDR3 DNA follows: TGTGCCAGCAGTTATTCAGGGCGGAGGGTTGGACACTATGGCTACACCTTC.

This rearrangement joins TRBV5-1 to TRBJ1-2, with D unclear. This CDR3 has 14 amino acids. Trimming pared 0 bases from V and 6 bases from J, leaving 12 bases between. Germline CDR1 is SGHRS and CDR2 is YFSETQ. CDR3 amino acids: CASSLVGRTDGYTF. The CDR3 region has the DNA TGCGCCAGCAGCTTGGTTGGCAGGACTGATGGCTACACCTTC.

The chain is built from TRBV12-3 or TRBV12-4 and TRBJ1-1; D is unclear. This CDR3 has 13 amino acids. Trimming removed 6 bases at V and 0 bases at J, with 8 bases between. The CDR3 sequence: CASSSDLNTEAFF. In DNA, the CDR3 is TGTGCCAGCAGCTCGGACCTGAACACTGAAGCTTTCTTT.

This clonotype was detected a few times. V is TRBV20-1 and J is TRBJ2-1, with no clear D. V lost 5 bases to trimming and J lost 4 bases, with 15 bases between them. The CDR3 sequence is 14 residues long. Germline CDR1 and CDR2: DFQATT and SNEGSKA (reference sequence). CDR3 residues: CSAPLQAGYNEQFF. CDR3 nucleotide sequence: TGCAGTGCTCCCCTGCAGGCTGGGTACAATGAGCAGTTCTTC.